The sequence of this T cell receptor beta chain was determined in a study of shared clonotypes between healthy human individuals. Study findings and constraints: Sequencing of the sorted subsets was shown by rarefaction to be incomplete despite large depth. The small donor group covered limited genetic and exposure diversity. Sampling used blood alone; tissue repertoires probably differ.

A note on this clone: Its antigen is as yet unknown.

Once extracted for a subset, genomic DNA was divided evenly among several immunoSEQ plates. TCRdb keeps only in-frame clones here, not all; method: immunoSEQ multiplex PCR. The sample yields about 2.4 million clones, 90% to 95% seen once. Losses at the gene ends were 7 bases for V and 6 bases for J; bases not matched to a gene: 9. This CDR3 has 14 amino acids. Germline lookup yields CDR1 SEHNR and CDR2 FQNEAQ (reference sequence). The chain couples TRBV7-9 to TRBJ2-7, with TRBD2 matching 10 bases. Specimen: naive CD4+ T cells from PBMCs. The subset here: CD45RA+ positively selected. The receptor's source is a young man in good health. Some clones in this sample may be carry-over from other donors' samples. This chain's CDR3 is CASNQAGGPGEQYF. For the CDR3, the DNA is TGTGCCAGCAACCAAGCGGGAGGGCCGGGCGAGCAGTACTTC.